Reported below is one T cell receptor beta chain. This sample is drawn from a study of blood T cell repertoires in COVID-19. Study-wide context: From the United States, Italy and Spain came samples of acute and convalescent COVID-19. From T cells, B-cell-depleted T cells, or PBMCs came the material, which was cDNA or gDNA.

In the study's own analysis: Using reference gene primer amplification, nucleated cell counts were estimated. Here immunoSEQ multiplex PCR was the method, and the copy in TCRdb shows in-frame clones only, minus some. The D gene and trimming were derived from the DNA, and the V and J assignments and clone size from that table. Of 150,000 to 200,000 clones listed, more than 85% are singletons. Germline loops: CDR1 MGHDK, CDR2 SYGVNS. V was trimmed by 3 bases and J by 5 bases, leaving 10 bases between them. CDR3 length: 13 amino acids. The receptor was isolated from an elderly woman in a cohort sampled during active or convalescent COVID-19. The sample was peripheral blood. The chain joins TRBV25-1 to TRBJ1-1, with D uncertain. The CDR3 DNA follows: TGTGCCAGCAGTGAGGCGGCCGCGACTGAAGCTTTCTTT. It specifies CASSEAAATEAFF.